The T cell receptor beta chain under discussion was sequenced for a study of cytomegalovirus exposure and HLA in healthy donors. CDR3 length equals 15 residues. CDR1 and CDR2 (germline): SEHNR, FQNEAQ (reference sequence). Between the trimmed V and J ends, which lost 1 base and 4 bases, there was a span of 13 bases. The PCR used 60 Vbeta and 13 Jbeta primers. Method: immunoSEQ multiplex PCR; TCRdb's copy keeps in-frame clones and lacks some. The sample shows fewer than 95,000 clones, around 75% of them seen only once. The chain uses TRBV7-9 and TRBJ1-1; a possible D gene is TRBD1 (6 bases). The material sequenced was PBMCs. The TCR sequence derives from a man aged 35-49 years in good health and CMV-seronegative. The DNA of the CDR3 is TGTGCCAGCAGCTTAGAGCAGGGGTACAGCACTGAAGCTTTCTTT. It codes for CASSLEQGYSTEAFF. Looking up the rest from reference TRBV7-9 and TRBJ1-1 gives the full variable domain: DTGVSQNPRHKITKRGQNVTFRCDPISEHNRLYWYRQTLGQGPEFLTYFQNEAQLEKSRLLSDRFSAERPKGSFSTLEIQRTEQGDSAMYLCASSLEQGYSTEAFFGQGTRLTVV.